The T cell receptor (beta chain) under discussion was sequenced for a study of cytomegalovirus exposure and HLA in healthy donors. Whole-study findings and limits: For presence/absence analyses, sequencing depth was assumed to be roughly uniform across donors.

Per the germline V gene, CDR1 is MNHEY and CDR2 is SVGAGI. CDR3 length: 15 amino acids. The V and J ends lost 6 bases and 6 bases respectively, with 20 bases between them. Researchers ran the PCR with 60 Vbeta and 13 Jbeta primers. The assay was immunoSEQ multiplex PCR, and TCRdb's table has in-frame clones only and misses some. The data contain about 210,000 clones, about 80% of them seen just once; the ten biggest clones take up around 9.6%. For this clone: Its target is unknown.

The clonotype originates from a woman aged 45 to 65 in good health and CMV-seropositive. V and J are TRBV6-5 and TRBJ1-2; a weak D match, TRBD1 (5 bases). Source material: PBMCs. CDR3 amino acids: CASRLRGRRPDGYTF. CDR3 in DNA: TGTGCCAGCAGATTGCGGGGCCGCAGGCCGGATGGCTACACCTTC.